A selection of T cell receptor beta chains follows, all from one sample in a study of a mutant IDH1 vaccine in newly diagnosed glioma. Repertoires were generated with immunoSEQ multiplex PCR, while TCRdb's copy carries only in-frame clones and drops some. This sample has tens of thousands of clones; 65% to 90% occur once, and the top ten carry more than 4.5%. These receptors have no identified antigens. Sequencing used PBMCs, obtained from a glioma patient whose treatment included an IDH1 peptide vaccine. The receptors stem from a middle-aged woman with glioma. Some clones in this sample may be carry-over from other donors' samples. The CDR3 runs from the conserved cysteine through the conserved F or W. The D gene is left open where the match is weak. The size of a clone is reported for some rows only, either as once, few or many, or as a class for expanded clones.

CDR3 DNA: TGCAGCGTAGAGGGTGGCACCGGGGAGCTGTTTTTT
CDR3 protein: CSVEGGTGELFF
V gene: TRBV29-1
clone size: once
D gene: NA
J gene: TRBJ2-2

CDR3 DNA: TGTGCCAGCAGTCAAACAGTGAACACTGAAGCTTTCTTT
CDR3 protein: CASSQTVNTEAFF
V gene: TRBV7-6
clone size: NA
D gene: NA
J gene: TRBJ1-1

CDR3 DNA: TGCGGACTCGAGAGGAGCTATGAGCAGTTCTTC
CDR3 protein: CGLERSYEQFF
V gene: TRBV20-1
clone size: NA
D gene: NA
J gene: TRBJ2-1

CDR3 DNA: TGTGCCAGTAGTATCTCTGCAGGGGCTAACACTGAAGCTTTCTTT
CDR3 protein: CASSISAGANTEAFF
V gene: TRBV19
clone size: few
D gene: NA
J gene: TRBJ1-1

CDR3 DNA: TGTGCCAGCAGTCCTACCCCGGGACAGGGGGCATATGAGCAGTACTTC
CDR3 protein: CASSPTPGQGAYEQYF
V gene: TRBV27
clone size: once
D gene: TRBD1
J gene: TRBJ2-7

CDR3 DNA: TGTGCCAGCAGTTTCATCTCTGGGGCCAACGTCCTGACTTTC
CDR3 protein: CASSFISGANVLTF
V gene: TRBV28
clone size: NA
D gene: NA
J gene: TRBJ2-6

CDR3 DNA: TGTGCCAGCAGCCCAGTGGGACTTGCTGAAGAGACCCAGTACTTC
CDR3 protein: CASSPVGLAEETQYF
V gene: TRBV7-2
clone size: NA
D gene: NA
J gene: TRBJ2-5

CDR3 DNA: TGCGCCAGCAGCCATAATCCGCCACGGGGGGAAATTAGGCAGACCCAGTACTTC
CDR3 protein: CASSHNPPRGEIRQTQYF
V gene: TRBV4-3
clone size: NA
D gene: TRBD2
J gene: TRBJ2-5

CDR3 DNA: TGTGCCAGCAGCTTAGCGGGAGGGGCTAACTATGGCTACACCTTC
CDR3 protein: CASSLAGGANYGYTF
V gene: TRBV7-2
clone size: few
D gene: NA
J gene: TRBJ1-2

CDR3 DNA: TGCGCCAGTAGTAGAGATCCGCCATGGGATACGCAGTATTTT
CDR3 protein: CASSRDPPWDTQYF
V gene: TRBV5-1
clone size: NA
D gene: NA
J gene: TRBJ2-3

CDR3 DNA: TGTGCCAGCAGCTTGAACCGTGGGAGGGGGCTTGATGAGCAGTTCTTC
CDR3 protein: CASSLNRGRGLDEQFF
V gene: TRBV7-3
clone size: few
D gene: NA
J gene: TRBJ2-1

CDR3 DNA: TGTGCCAGCAGTTTAAAGGGTTCACCCCTCCACTTT
CDR3 protein: CASSLKGSPLHF
V gene: TRBV28
clone size: NA
D gene: NA
J gene: TRBJ1-6

CDR3 DNA: TGTGCCAGCAGTTTAGCCGGTGCTTATATTGAGGCCCAGCATTTT
CDR3 protein: CASSLAGAYIEAQHF
V gene: TRBV27
clone size: NA
D gene: NA
J gene: TRBJ1-5

CDR3 DNA: TGTGCCATCAGTGATTCTGAGGGGGAGCAGTACTTC
CDR3 protein: CAISDSEGEQYF
V gene: TRBV10-3
clone size: once
D gene: NA
J gene: TRBJ2-7